This entry features one T cell receptor beta chain sequence. This sample is drawn from a study of T cell responses to AZD1222 COVID-19 vaccine. CDR3 length: 14 amino acids. V was trimmed by 6 bases and J by 0 bases, leaving 6 bases between them. The germline V gene has CDR1 LGHDT and CDR2 YNNKEL (reference sequence). Measured with immunoSEQ multiplex PCR; TCRdb has only the in-frame clones, and not every one. Among some 180,000 clones, over 90% were seen once, and the ten largest hold around 1.9%. This sequence joins TRBV3-1 (or the pseudogene TRBV3-2) and TRBJ2-6; D remains ambiguous. The clonotype originates from an adult who received the AZD1222 COVID-19 vaccine. The sample in question was peripheral blood, obtained 28 days after the second AZD1222 dose. The CDR3 DNA is TGTGCCAGCAGACCACTCTCTGGGGCCAACGTCCTGACTTTC. This codes for CASRPLSGANVLTF.